This TCR beta chain was profiled in a study of blood T cell repertoires in COVID-19. The CDR3 is 14 amino acids. Trimming took 2 bases from V and 4 from J, leaving 10 bases between them. Germline V gene data show CDR1 as MRHNA and CDR2 as SNTAGT. Profiled with immunoSEQ multiplex PCR; TCRdb holds only in-frame clones, not every one. The sample contains 400,000 to 450,000 clones, about nine tenths of which appear only once. This receptor was identified in a woman aged 40 to 50 with COVID-19, enrolled during active disease. The material sequenced was peripheral blood. The chain links TRBV6-4 to TRBJ2-3; the D gene is possibly TRBD2 (5 bases). The CDR3 DNA reads as TGTGCCAGCAGTGACAAGGGAGAGGCAGATACGCAGTATTTT. This codes for CASSDKGEADTQYF.